This T cell receptor (beta chain) was observed in a study of control samples from healthy donors and cancer patients. J lost 1 base, V lost 0 bases, and 1 base had no gene match. CDR1 is SGHDT and CDR2 is YYEEEE in the germline V gene. The CDR3 totals 16 residues. The protocol was immunoSEQ multiplex PCR, while the TCRdb copy is restricted to in-frame clones and leaves out a portion. The sample yields approximately 100,000 clones, 80% to 95% seen once. This clone was observed once. This TCR was recovered from a human donor in good health. The donor label of this sample is uncertain. This rearrangement joins TRBV5-6 to TRBJ2-2; 9 nucleotides align to TRBD1. Sequenced sample: blood. This CDR3 reads CASSLVGQGNTGELFF. As DNA, the CDR3 is TGTGCCAGCAGCTTGGTGGGACAGGGGAACACCGGGGAGCTGTTTTTT.